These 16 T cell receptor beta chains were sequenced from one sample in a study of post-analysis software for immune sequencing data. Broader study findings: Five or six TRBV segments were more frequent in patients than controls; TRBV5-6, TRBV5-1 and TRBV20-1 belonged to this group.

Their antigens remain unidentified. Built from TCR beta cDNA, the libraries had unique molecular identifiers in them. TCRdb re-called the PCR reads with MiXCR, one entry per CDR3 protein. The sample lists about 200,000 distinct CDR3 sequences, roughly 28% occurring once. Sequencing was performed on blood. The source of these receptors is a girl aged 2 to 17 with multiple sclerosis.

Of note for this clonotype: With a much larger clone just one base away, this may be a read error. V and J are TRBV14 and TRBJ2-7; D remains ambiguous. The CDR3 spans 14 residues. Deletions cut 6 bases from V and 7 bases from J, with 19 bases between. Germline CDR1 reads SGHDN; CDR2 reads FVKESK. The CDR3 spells CASRPSGSYNEQYF. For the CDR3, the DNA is TGTGCCAGCAGACCCTCCGGATCTTACAATGAGCAGTACTTC.

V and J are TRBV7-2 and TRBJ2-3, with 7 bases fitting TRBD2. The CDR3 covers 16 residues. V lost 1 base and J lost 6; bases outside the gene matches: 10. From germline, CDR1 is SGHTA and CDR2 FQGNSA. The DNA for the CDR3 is TGTGCCAGCAGCTTAGGTGCACCGGGAGGTCGTGATACGCAGTATTTT. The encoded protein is CASSLGAPGGRDTQYF. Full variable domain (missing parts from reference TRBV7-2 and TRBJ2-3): GAGVSQSPSNKVTEKGKDVELRCDPISGHTALYWYRQSLGQGLEFLIYFQGNSAPDKSGLPSDRFSAERTGGSVSTLTIQRTQQEDSAVYLCASSLGAPGGRDTQYFGPGTRLTVL.

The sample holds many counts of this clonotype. CDR3 loop: CASGLKEAGISYNEQFF. The CDR3, as DNA: TGTGCCAGCGGGCTAAAAGAGGCGGGTATCTCCTACAATGAGCAGTTCTTC. The chain joins TRBV28 to TRBJ2-1; maybe TRBD2 (5 bases). CDR3 length: 17 amino acids. Germline assignment: CDR1 MDHEN and CDR2 SYDVKM. V was shortened by 8 bases and J by 0 bases, with 20 bases between the two germline ends. The full variable domain, rest sourced from reference TRBV28 and TRBJ2-1, is DVKVTQSSRYLVKRTGEKVFLECVQDMDHENMFWYRQDPGLGLRLIYFSYDVKMKEKGDIPEGYSVSREKKERFSLILESASTNQTSMYLCASGLKEAGISYNEQFFGPGTRLTVL.

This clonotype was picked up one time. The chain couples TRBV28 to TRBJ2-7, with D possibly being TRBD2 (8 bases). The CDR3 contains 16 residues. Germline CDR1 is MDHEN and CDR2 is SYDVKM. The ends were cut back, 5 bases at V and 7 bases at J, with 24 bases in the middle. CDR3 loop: CASSPQGGGRSNEQYF. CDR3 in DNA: TGTGCCAGCAGTCCCCAAGGGGGCGGGAGGAGTAATGAGCAGTACTTC.

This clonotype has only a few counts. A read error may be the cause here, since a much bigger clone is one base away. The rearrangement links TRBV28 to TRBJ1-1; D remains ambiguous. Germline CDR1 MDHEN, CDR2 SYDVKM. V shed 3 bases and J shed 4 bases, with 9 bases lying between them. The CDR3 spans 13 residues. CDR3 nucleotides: TGTGCCAGCAGTTTTCGAGAGGTCACTGAAGCTTTCTTT. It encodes CASSFREVTEAFF. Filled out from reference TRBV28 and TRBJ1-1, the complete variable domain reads DVKVTQSSRYLVKRTGEKVFLECVQDMDHENMFWYRQDPGLGLRLIYFSYDVKMKEKGDIPEGYSVSREKKERFSLILESASTNQTSMYLCASSFREVTEAFFGQGTRLTVV.

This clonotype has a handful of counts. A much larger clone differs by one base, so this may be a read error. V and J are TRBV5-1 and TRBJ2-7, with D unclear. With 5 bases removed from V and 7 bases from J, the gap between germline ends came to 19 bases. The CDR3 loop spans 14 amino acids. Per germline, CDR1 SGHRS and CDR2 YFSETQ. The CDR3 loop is CASRGDTTNNEQYF. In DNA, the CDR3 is TGCGCCAGCAGAGGCGACACAACCAACAATGAGCAGTACTTC. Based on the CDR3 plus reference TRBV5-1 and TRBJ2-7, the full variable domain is KAGVTQTPRYLIKTRGQQVTLSCSPISGHRSVSWYQQTPGQGLQFLFEYFSETQRNKGNFPGRFSGRQFSNSRSEMNVSTLELGDSALYLCASRGDTTNNEQYFGPGTRLTVT.

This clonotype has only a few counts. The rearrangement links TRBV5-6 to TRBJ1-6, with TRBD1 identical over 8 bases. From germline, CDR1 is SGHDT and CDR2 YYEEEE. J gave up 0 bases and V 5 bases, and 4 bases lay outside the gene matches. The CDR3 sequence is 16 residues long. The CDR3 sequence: CASRYRGSSYNSPLHF. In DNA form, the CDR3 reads TGTGCCAGCAGATACAGGGGGAGCTCCTATAATTCACCCCTCCACTTT. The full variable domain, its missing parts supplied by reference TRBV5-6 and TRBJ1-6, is DAGVTQSPTHLIKTRGQQVTLRCSPKSGHDTVSWYQQALGQGPQFIFQYYEEEERQRGNFPDRFSGHQFPNYSSELNVNALLLGDSALYLCASRYRGSSYNSPLHFGNGTRLTVT.

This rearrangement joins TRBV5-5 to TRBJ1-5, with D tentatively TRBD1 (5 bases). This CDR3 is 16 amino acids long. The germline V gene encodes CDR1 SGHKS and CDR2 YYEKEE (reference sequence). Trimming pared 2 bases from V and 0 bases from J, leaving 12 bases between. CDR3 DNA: TGTGCCAGCAGCTTTCGGGACTTAAATAGCAATCAGCCCCAGCATTTT. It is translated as CASSFRDLNSNQPQHF.

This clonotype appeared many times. As DNA, the CDR3 is TGTGCCAGCAGCCCCCGACTAGCGGCCTACAATGAGCAGTTCTTC. Residues: CASSPRLAAYNEQFF. The J gene is TRBJ2-1, the V gene TRBV7-2; 9 positions match TRBD2. The V gene end was trimmed by 5 bases and the J gene end by 2 bases; junction bases not matched to a gene: 4. This CDR3 spans 15 amino acids. The V gene's germline CDR1 is SGHTA and CDR2 FQGNSA.

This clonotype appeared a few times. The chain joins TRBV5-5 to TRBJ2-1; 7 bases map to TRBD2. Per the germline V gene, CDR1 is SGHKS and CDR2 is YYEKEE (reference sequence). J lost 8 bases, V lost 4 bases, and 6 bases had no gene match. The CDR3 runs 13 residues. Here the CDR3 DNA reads TGTGCCAGCAGCAGGGGCCGGGGGGATGAGCAGTTCTTC. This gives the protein CASSRGRGDEQFF.

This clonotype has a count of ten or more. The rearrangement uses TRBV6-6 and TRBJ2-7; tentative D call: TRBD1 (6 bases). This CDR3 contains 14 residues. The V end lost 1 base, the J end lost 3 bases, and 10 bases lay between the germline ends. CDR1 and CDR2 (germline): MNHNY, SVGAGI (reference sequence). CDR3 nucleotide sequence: TGTGCCAGCAGTTACTTGGACAGTGTCTACGAGCAGTACTTC. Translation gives CASSYLDSVYEQYF.

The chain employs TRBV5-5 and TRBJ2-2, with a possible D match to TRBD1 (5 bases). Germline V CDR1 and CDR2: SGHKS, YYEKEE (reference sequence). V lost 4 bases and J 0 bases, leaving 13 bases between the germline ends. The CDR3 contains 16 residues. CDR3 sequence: CASSLGHLTNTGELFF. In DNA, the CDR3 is TGTGCCAGCAGCCTCGGACACCTAACGAACACCGGGGAGCTGTTTTTT.

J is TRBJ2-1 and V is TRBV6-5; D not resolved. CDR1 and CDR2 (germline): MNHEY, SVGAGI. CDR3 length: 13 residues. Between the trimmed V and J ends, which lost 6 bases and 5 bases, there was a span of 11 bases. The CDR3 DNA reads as TGTGCCAGCAGCCCCTGGAATAACAATGAGCAGTTCTTC. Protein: CASSPWNNNEQFF.

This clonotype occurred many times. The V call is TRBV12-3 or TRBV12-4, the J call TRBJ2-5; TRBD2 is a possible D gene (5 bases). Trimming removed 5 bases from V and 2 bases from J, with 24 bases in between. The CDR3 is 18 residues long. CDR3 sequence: CASSETGSHVMKQETQYF. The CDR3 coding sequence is TGTGCCAGCAGTGAAACGGGGTCCCACGTCATGAAACAAGAGACCCAGTACTTC.

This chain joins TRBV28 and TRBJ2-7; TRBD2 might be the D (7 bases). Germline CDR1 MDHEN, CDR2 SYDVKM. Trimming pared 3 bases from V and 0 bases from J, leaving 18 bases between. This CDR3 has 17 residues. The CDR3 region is CASSLGGRIRSSYEQYF. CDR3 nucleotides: TGTGCCAGCAGTTTGGGGGGGCGGATCCGCAGCTCCTACGAGCAGTACTTC.

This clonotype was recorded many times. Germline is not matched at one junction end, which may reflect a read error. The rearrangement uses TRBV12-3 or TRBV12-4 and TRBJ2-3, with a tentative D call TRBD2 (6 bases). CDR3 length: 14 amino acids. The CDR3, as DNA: TGCGCCAGCAGCTTCAGCGGGAGCACAGATACGCAGTATTTT. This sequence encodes CASSFSGSTDTQYF.